This entry is about one T cell receptor (beta chain). Its antigen is unknown. This record comes from a study of T cell responses to AZD1222 COVID-19 vaccine. Overall study results and limits: Nearly half of spike-specific TCRs reportedly target variant regions that are unmutated in the B.1.351 and B.1.1.7 variants.

The assay was immunoSEQ multiplex PCR, and TCRdb's table has in-frame clones only and misses some. The sample comprises around 160,000 clones, about nine tenths of which are singletons, and approximately 3.6% rests with the top ten. The CDR3 has 13 residues. V was pared by 3 bases and J by 5 bases, with 8 bases between. Germline V gene data show CDR1 as KGHSH and CDR2 as LQKENI. The source of this sequence is an adult who received the AZD1222 COVID-19 vaccine. The genes are TRBV18 and TRBJ2-1; a weak D match, TRBD2 (6 bases). Here the sequenced sample was peripheral blood, taken 28 days after the second AZD1222 dose. CDR3 nucleotides: TGTGCCAGCTCACCTAGCGGTGACAATGAGCAGTTCTTC. Translated: CASSPSGDNEQFF.